Below are 19 T cell receptor beta chains sequenced from a single sample in a study of cytomegalovirus exposure and HLA in healthy donors. Generated by immunoSEQ multiplex PCR, the TCRdb table keeps only in-frame clones and is missing some. The sample yields 76,000 or so clones, 94% seen once. The sequencing sample was made of PBMCs. Source of these receptors: a woman between 18 and 29 years old in good health and CMV-seropositive.

This chain connects TRBV7-2 to TRBJ1-2, with 9 bases matching TRBD1. The CDR3 length is 14 residues. Germline CDR1 SGHTA, CDR2 FQGNSA. V was pared by 5 bases and J by 6 bases, with 7 bases of the junction left unmatched. The CDR3 is CASSPQGAHNGYTF. The CDR3 region has the DNA TGTGCCAGCAGCCCACAGGGGGCGCATAATGGCTACACCTTC.

The V gene is TRBV7-2, the J gene TRBJ2-5; 12 positions match TRBD2. With V trimmed by 6 bases and J by 4 bases, 6 bases remained unmatched. This CDR3 is built from 15 residues. CDR1 and CDR2 from the germline V gene are SGHTA and FQGNSA. The CDR3 nucleotides are TGTGCCAGCAGTCTAGCGGGAGGGGCCTTAGAGACCCAGTACTTC. Amino acid sequence: CASSLAGGALETQYF.

This chain connects TRBV4-1 to TRBJ2-7; 7 bases match TRBD2. V shed 4 bases and J 0 bases; nucleotides not matched to a gene: 12. Germline assignment: CDR1 MGHRA and CDR2 YSYEKL. The CDR3 is 17 amino acids. CDR3 sequence: CASSLNWAGVNSYEQYF. DNA for the CDR3: TGCGCCAGCAGCCTAAACTGGGCGGGAGTAAACTCCTACGAGCAGTACTTC.

The rearrangement uses TRBV6-5 and TRBJ2-1; a weak D match, TRBD1 (6 bases). Trimming stripped 4 bases from V and 7 bases from J, with 11 bases between. Germline V lookup: CDR1 MNHEY, CDR2 SVGAGI. The CDR3 loop spans 13 amino acids. The CDR3 DNA reads as TGTGCCAGCAGTTGGGGAACAGGGAATGAGCAGTTCTTC. It specifies CASSWGTGNEQFF.

This clone was observed a single time. The rearrangement joins TRBV9 to TRBJ2-1; TRBD1 aligns across 10 bases. Germline V gene data show CDR1 as SGDLS and CDR2 as YYNGEE. CDR3 length equals 16 residues. Trimming removed 5 bases from V and 6 bases from J; junction bases left unmatched: 11. The CDR3 DNA reads TGTGCCAGCAGTGCGAGTGGGACAGGGGTAGTCAATGAGCAGTTCTTC. As protein: CASSASGTGVVNEQFF.

This chain's CDR3 is CASGLAGGLSYEQYF. Written as DNA, the CDR3 is TGTGCCAGCGGGCTAGCGGGAGGACTCTCCTACGAGCAGTACTTC. The rearrangement links TRBV6-1 to TRBJ2-7; 11 bases agree with TRBD2. Per the germline V gene, CDR1 is MNHNS and CDR2 is SASEGT. The J segment lost 0 bases and the V segment lost 8 bases, leaving 6 bases of the junction unmatched. The CDR3 loop spans 15 amino acids.

This chain joins TRBV5-1 and TRBJ2-5, with a possible D match to TRBD1 (5 bases). The CDR3 runs 14 residues. V was cut by 3 bases and J by 5 bases, with 14 bases left in between. Germline V gene sequence: CDR1 SGHRS, CDR2 YFSETQ. CDR3 nucleotide sequence: TGCGCCAGCAGCTACCGACAGAGCCAGGAGACCCAGTACTTC. Translated: CASSYRQSQETQYF.

The chain recombines TRBV4-1 with TRBJ2-3; D may be TRBD2 (6 bases). The V end lost 7 bases, the J end lost 6 bases, and 17 bases lay between the germline ends. The CDR3 has 14 residues. CDR1 is MGHRA, CDR2 YSYEKL, per germline. DNA of the CDR3: TGCGCCAGCAACCAGAGACTAGTAACGGATACGCAGTATTTT. It yields the protein CASNQRLVTDTQYF.

The J gene is TRBJ2-7, the V gene TRBV28, with 9 bases aligning to TRBD1. Unmatched junction bases numbered 11, after V lost 6 bases and J lost 5 bases. Germline CDR1 and CDR2: MDHEN and SYDVKM. The CDR3 extends over 15 amino acids. The CDR3 region has the DNA TGTGCCAGCAGCTCTCCCGGACAGGGGTACCACGAGCAGTACTTC. Its protein is CASSSPGQGYHEQYF.

This chain connects TRBV28 to TRBJ2-2; 9 bases are shared with TRBD2. Losses at the gene ends were 3 bases for V and 6 bases for J; bases not matched to a gene: 5. This CDR3 comprises 15 residues. Germline V lookup: CDR1 MDHEN, CDR2 SYDVKM. The CDR3 DNA sequence: TGTGCCAGCAGTTTCGGGGGACTAGCAGCCGGGGAGCTGTTTTTT. It translates to CASSFGGLAAGELFF.

The chain has TRBV7-9 and TRBJ1-2; TRBD1 matches 7 bases. The germline V gene encodes CDR1 SEHNR and CDR2 FQNEAQ (reference sequence). J gave up 5 bases and V 1 base, and 7 bases lay outside the gene matches. The CDR3 runs to 15 residues. The CDR3 DNA is TGTGCCAGCAGCTTAGGAGGACAGGCACCTTATGGCTACACCTTC. It yields the protein CASSLGGQAPYGYTF.

The chain has TRBV7-2 and TRBJ2-7; 8 nucleotides line up with TRBD2. Losses at the gene ends were 1 base for V and 5 bases for J; bases not matched to a gene: 10. Looked up from germline, CDR1 is SGHTA and CDR2 is FQGNSA. There are 16 residues in the CDR3. CDR3 sequence reads: CASSLGRGAVGDEQYF. The DNA for the CDR3 is TGTGCCAGCAGCTTAGGGCGGGGGGCTGTTGGAGACGAGCAGTACTTC.

CDR3 nucleotides: TGTGCCTGGAGTGCGGGGAGGTTGGGCACAGATACGCAGTATTTT. Amino acid sequence: CAWSAGRLGTDTQYF. The V and J genes are TRBV30 and TRBJ2-3, with D maybe TRBD2 (6 bases). This CDR3 comprises 15 residues. The V end was cut by 1 base, the J end by 1 base, with 12 bases between. Germline CDR1 reads GTSNPN; CDR2 reads SVGIG (reference sequence). Using reference TRBV30 and TRBJ2-3 for the parts outside the CDR3, the full variable domain is SQTIHQWPATLVQPVGSPLSLECTVEGTSNPNLYWYRQAAGRGLQLLFYSVGIGQISSEVPQNLSASRPQDRQFILSSKKLLLSDSGFYLCAWSAGRLGTDTQYFGPGTRLTVL.

The sample holds one count of this clone. The chain combines TRBV4-3 with TRBJ2-7, with no clear D. The CDR3 sequence is 13 residues long. The germline CDR1 and CDR2 sequences are LGHNA and YSLEER. Deletions cut 0 bases from V and 6 bases from J, with 9 bases between. CDR3 sequence (DNA): TGCGCCAGCAGCCAAGATAGATGGAGCGAGCAGTACTTC. Its translation: CASSQDRWSEQYF.

This clone has only a few counts. CDR3 nucleotide sequence: TGTGCCATCACTCCGGGACTTGCGGCGGACGAGCAGTACTTC. It codes for CAITPGLAADEQYF. J is TRBJ2-7 and V is TRBV10-3, with a possible D match to TRBD2 (6 bases). The CDR3 loop spans 14 amino acids. The V end lost 7 bases, the J end lost 5 bases, and 18 bases lay between the germline ends. Germline-derived CDR1 and CDR2 are ENHRY and SYGVKD.

The gene calls are TRBV18 and TRBJ1-1; perhaps TRBD1 as D (5 bases). V lost 3 bases and J 5 bases, leaving 10 bases between the germline ends. The V gene's germline CDR1 is KGHSH and CDR2 LQKENI. The CDR3 is made up of 13 amino acids. CDR3 protein: CASSPYRQTEAFF. DNA for the CDR3: TGTGCCAGCTCACCTTACAGGCAGACTGAAGCTTTCTTT.

The rearrangement joins TRBV11-3 to TRBJ2-1; 8 bases are shared with TRBD2. J lost 6 bases, V lost 4 bases, and 8 bases had no gene match. CDR1 is SGHNT and CDR2 is YENEEA in the germline V gene. This CDR3 is built from 15 residues. DNA for the CDR3: TGTGCCAGCAGCTCTAAGGGGCGGGGGGTCAATGAGCAGTTCTTC. Protein: CASSSKGRGVNEQFF.

This rearrangement joins TRBV12-5 to TRBJ1-1; no clear D gene. V was cut by 0 bases and J by 5 bases, with 7 bases left in between. Germline-derived CDR1 and CDR2 are LGHNT and FRNRAP. CDR3 size: 13 residues. The CDR3 nucleotides are TGTGCTAGTGGTTTGGTAGGCGGGACTGAAGCTTTCTTT. It translates to CASGLVGGTEAFF.

This chain joins TRBV9 and TRBJ2-2; 7 positions agree with TRBD1. The CDR3 consists of 17 residues. V was pared by 4 bases and J by 0 bases, with 9 bases of the junction left unmatched. Germline V lookup: CDR1 SGDLS, CDR2 YYNGEE. The CDR3 region is CASSLSSDRTNTGELFF. CDR3 bases: TGTGCCAGCAGCCTATCCTCGGACAGGACGAACACCGGGGAGCTGTTTTTT.